This T cell receptor beta chain came from a study of CD8+ T cells in alopecia areata. Study overall: Tofacitinib dosing lasted 6 to 18 months, which was then followed by 6 months off drug. Study-wide results and limits: A large proportion of expanded lesional clones were detected persisting in scalp and blood during tofacitinib.

Points on this clone: Its antigen is not identified.

The treatment here: oral pan-JAK inhibitor, 5-10 mg twice daily. Sequencing relied on a cDNA template that was reverse transcribed from extracted RNA. Repertoires were generated with immunoSEQ multiplex PCR, while TCRdb's copy carries only in-frame clones and drops some. The repertoire consists of 200,000 to 250,000 clones, with more than 30% occurring once and the leading ten covering 0.4% to 0.55%. Germline V gene lookup returns CDR1 SQVTM and CDR2 ANQGSEA. V lost 5 bases and J lost 2, with 6 bases in between. This CDR3 spans 12 amino acids. This TCR was sampled from a human donor with alopecia areata. Sequenced material: CD4+ T cells sorted from blood, taken around week 30, from a patient treated with tofacitinib. The chain combines TRBV29-1 with TRBJ2-2; no clear D. The CDR3 bases are TGCAGCGTTCCTGATAACACCGGGGAGCTGTTTTTT. This encodes CSVPDNTGELFF.